This T cell receptor (beta chain) was recovered during a study of blood T cell repertoires in COVID-19. With 0 bases removed from V and 1 base from J, the gap between germline ends came to 9 bases. Germline V gene sequence: CDR1 MGHRA, CDR2 YSYEKL. This CDR3 has 15 amino acids. TCRdb keeps only in-frame clones here, not all; method: immunoSEQ multiplex PCR. The repertoire has about 170,000 clones, 83% of them found once; the top ten carry 15% to 20%. This receptor was obtained from a woman between 65 and 79 years old who had recovered from COVID-19. This chain connects TRBV4-1 to TRBJ2-5, with D possibly being TRBD2 (7 bases). The sample was peripheral blood. CDR3 protein: CASSQDGGPQETQYF. In nucleotides, the CDR3 is TGCGCCAGCAGCCAAGACGGGGGGCCCCAAGAGACCCAGTACTTC.